This TCR beta chain was obtained from a study of cytomegalovirus exposure and HLA in healthy donors. Findings and caveats of the study: Segments of the TCR beta V type were, in most cases, productive about 87% or about 30% of the time in an earlier analysis.

Note on this clone: Its antigen is not known.

The PCR employed 60 Vbeta primers together with 13 Jbeta primers. The table came from immunoSEQ multiplex PCR; TCRdb's copy has only in-frame clones and leaves some out. Among 120,000 to 150,000 clones listed, roughly 80% were seen once. The sample comprised PBMCs. The receptor was isolated from a man aged 40-49 years in good health and CMV-seropositive.

This CDR3 reads CASSPLGQAEAFF. The CDR3 nucleotides read TGTGCCAGCAGCCCCCTCGGACAGGCTGAAGCTTTCTTT. The chain carries TRBV11-2 and TRBJ1-1; TRBD1 agrees at 7 bases. This CDR3 comprises 13 residues. V shed 5 bases and J 6 bases; nucleotides not matched to a gene: 6. The germline CDR1 and CDR2 sequences are SGHAT and FQNNGV.